This T cell receptor beta chain was found in a study of metastatic and nonmetastatic thyroid tumors (dated by TCRdb to the early 2020s). Study-wide context: The researchers compared repertoires between peripheral blood samples and tumor or nodule tissue samples from patients with malignant or benign thyroid disease. Overall study outcomes, separate from this receptor: TCR beta diversity was reported as significantly higher in malignant tumors than in benign nodules, in both blood and tumor samples.

With regard to this clone: Its binding antigen is unknown. Base quality data are lacking; no much larger clone is found one base away.

Libraries were made using PCR. Sequencing instrument: Illumina HiSeq 4000. High-throughput sequencing was used to profile the TCR beta-chain CDR3 region of each patient. The source study handled its data this way. Drawing on CDR3 differences between clinicopathological groups, the researchers built a classifier meant to tell apart patients with distant-metastatic papillary thyroid cancer. The Shannon index was used to measure repertoire diversity, and the Morisita-Horn index was used to measure how similar tumor and blood repertoires were. Starting from the raw public reads, TCRdb applied fastp trimming at Q25, assembled clones with MiXCR and retained in-frame beta chains. These V and J calls are TCRdb output, not the study's own analysis. Recorded for this sample are some 7,400 clones; 25% to 35% of them occurred a single time. Of the sample, approximately 25% falls within the top ten clones. V is pared back by 6 bases and J by 8 bases, with 14 bases lying between the germline termini. CDR1 and CDR2 are drawn from the germline V gene (reference sequence): SGHAT, FQDESV. Its CDR3 holds 13 amino acids, cysteine through phenylalanine. CDR3 DNA is the only sequence kept; it has 39 bases, read in frame from the first base.

None of the patients had been given any treatment before thyroid surgery. Using T-cell receptor beta sequencing, the study looked back at clinical samples from patients collected from 2012 to 2018. This TCR came from a male donor with papillary thyroid cancer or a benign thyroid nodule (not recorded which). Some clones in this sample may be carry-over from other donors' samples. What was sequenced was adjacent normal tissue. The V and J genes are TRBV11-1 and TRBJ2-1, and TRBD2 may be the D gene, going by 7 matching bases. The sequence in DNA is TGTGCCAGCAGAGATCAGGGGAGGGATGAGCAGTTCTTC. It translates as CASRDQGRDEQFF.